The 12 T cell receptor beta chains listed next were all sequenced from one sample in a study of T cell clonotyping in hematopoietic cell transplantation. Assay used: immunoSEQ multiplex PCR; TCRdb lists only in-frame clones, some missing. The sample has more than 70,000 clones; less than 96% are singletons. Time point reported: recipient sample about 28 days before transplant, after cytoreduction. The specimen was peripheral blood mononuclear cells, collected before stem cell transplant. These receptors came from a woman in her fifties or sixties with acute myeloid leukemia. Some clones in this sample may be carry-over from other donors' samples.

The CDR3 nucleotides are TGTGCCTGGAGTCCTAGGACAGACTACGAGCAGTACTTC. It specifies CAWSPRTDYEQYF. This chain joins TRBV30 and TRBJ2-7; D is perhaps TRBD1 (6 bases). Trimming removed 2 bases at V and 3 bases at J, with 11 bases between. There are 13 residues in the CDR3. CDR1 is GTSNPN, CDR2 SVGIG, per germline (reference sequence).

This chain's CDR3 is CASSFGQGYTGELFF. The CDR3 DNA reads as TGTGCCAGCAGCTTTGGACAGGGCTACACCGGGGAGCTGTTTTTT. This chain joins TRBV5-6 and TRBJ2-2; TRBD1 aligns across 8 bases. Germline assignment: CDR1 SGHDT and CDR2 YYEEEE. The CDR3 extends over 15 amino acids. The junction had 3 bases not matched to a gene; V was cut back by 2 bases and J by 3 bases.

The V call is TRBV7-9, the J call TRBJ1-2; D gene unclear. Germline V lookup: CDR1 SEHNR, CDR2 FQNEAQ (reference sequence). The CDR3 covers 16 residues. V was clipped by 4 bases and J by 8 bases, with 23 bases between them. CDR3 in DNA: TGTGCCAGCAGCTCTGCCCCTCCGGCAGAAGTTCGCGGCTACACCTTC. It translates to CASSSAPPAEVRGYTF.

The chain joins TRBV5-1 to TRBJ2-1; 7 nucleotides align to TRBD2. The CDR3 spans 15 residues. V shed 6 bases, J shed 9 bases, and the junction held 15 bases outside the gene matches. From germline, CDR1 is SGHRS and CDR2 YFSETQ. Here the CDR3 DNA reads TGCGCCAGCATCCCCGGTGGGAGGGCCTCAGTTGAGCAGTTCTTC. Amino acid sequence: CASIPGGRASVEQFF.

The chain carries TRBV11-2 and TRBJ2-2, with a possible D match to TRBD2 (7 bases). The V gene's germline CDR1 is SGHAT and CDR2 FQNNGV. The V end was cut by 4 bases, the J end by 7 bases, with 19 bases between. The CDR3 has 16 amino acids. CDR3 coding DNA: TGTGCCAGCAGCTCGCGGGGGCAGGGGATGGGCGGGGAGCTGTTTTTT. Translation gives CASSSRGQGMGGELFF.

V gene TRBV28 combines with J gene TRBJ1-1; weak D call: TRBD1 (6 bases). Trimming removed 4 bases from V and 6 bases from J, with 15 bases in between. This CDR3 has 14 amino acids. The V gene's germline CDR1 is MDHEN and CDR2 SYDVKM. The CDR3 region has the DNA TGTGCCAGCAGTTCTATCAGGGGTATCGCTGAAGCTTTCTTT. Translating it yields CASSSIRGIAEAFF. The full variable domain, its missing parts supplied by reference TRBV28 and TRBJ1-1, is DVKVTQSSRYLVKRTGEKVFLECVQDMDHENMFWYRQDPGLGLRLIYFSYDVKMKEKGDIPEGYSVSREKKERFSLILESASTNQTSMYLCASSSIRGIAEAFFGQGTRLTVV.

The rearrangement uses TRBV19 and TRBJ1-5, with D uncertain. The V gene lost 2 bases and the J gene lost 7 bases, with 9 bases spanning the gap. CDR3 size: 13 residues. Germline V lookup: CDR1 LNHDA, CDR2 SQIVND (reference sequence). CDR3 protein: CASSIRWRQPQHF. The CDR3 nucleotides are TGTGCCAGTAGTATAAGATGGCGGCAGCCCCAGCATTTT.

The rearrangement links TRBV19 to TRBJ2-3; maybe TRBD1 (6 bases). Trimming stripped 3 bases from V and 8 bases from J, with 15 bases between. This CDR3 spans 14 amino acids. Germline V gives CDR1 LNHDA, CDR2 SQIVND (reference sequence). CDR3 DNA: TGTGCCAGTAGTATTGCTCAGGCCAGGGGTACGCAGTATTTT. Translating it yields CASSIAQARGTQYF.

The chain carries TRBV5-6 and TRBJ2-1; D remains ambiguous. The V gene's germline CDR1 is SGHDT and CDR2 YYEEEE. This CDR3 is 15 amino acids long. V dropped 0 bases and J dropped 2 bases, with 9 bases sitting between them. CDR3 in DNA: TGTGCCAGCAGCTTGGGTGGGGTGGCCTACAATGAGCAGTTCTTC. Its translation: CASSLGGVAYNEQFF.

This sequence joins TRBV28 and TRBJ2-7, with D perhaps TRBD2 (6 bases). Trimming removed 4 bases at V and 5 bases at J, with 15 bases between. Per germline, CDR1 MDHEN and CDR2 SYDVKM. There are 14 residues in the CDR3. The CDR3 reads CASSWGVPRNEQYF. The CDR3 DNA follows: TGTGCCAGCAGTTGGGGGGTCCCTCGAAACGAGCAGTACTTC.

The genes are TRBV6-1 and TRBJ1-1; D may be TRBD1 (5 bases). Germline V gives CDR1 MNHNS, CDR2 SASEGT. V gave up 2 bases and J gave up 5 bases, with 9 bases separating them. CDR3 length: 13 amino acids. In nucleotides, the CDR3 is TGTGCCAGCAGTGAATCAGGGTATACTGAAGCTTTCTTT. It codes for CASSESGYTEAFF.

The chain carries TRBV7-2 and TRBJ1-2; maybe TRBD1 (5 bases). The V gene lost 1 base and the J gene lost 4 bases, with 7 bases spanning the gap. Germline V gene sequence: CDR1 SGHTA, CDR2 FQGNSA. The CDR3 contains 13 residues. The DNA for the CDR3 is TGTGCCAGCAGCTTAGTGACAGCCTATGGCTACACCTTC. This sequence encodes CASSLVTAYGYTF.